This T cell receptor (beta chain) was captured by sequencing in a study of CD8+ T cells in alopecia areata. Study results and limitations: Affected lesional scalp, above all in alopecia totalis/universalis, was more clonal than normal scalp.

The germline gives CDR1 MNHEY, CDR2 SVGAGI. V was pared by 4 bases and J by 3 bases, with 3 bases of the junction left unmatched. The CDR3 sequence is 14 residues long. This clone was recorded a few times. Its cognate antigen is unknown. RNA, once extracted, was reverse transcribed into cDNA for use as the sequencing template. Assay: immunoSEQ multiplex PCR; the TCRdb copy retains only in-frame clones and omits some. The sample contains fewer than 80,000 clones, roughly 60% of which appear only once. This TCR was recovered from a human donor with alopecia areata. The chain couples TRBV6-5 to TRBJ2-1, with 7 bases identical to TRBD1. Sequences were derived from CD8+ T cells sorted from blood, sampled at week 0. The CDR3 loop reads CASSFRDSYNEQFF. Here the CDR3 DNA reads TGTGCCAGCAGTTTCCGGGACAGCTACAATGAGCAGTTCTTC.